This T cell receptor (beta chain) was sequenced during a study of blood T cell repertoires in COVID-19 (dated by TCRdb to about 2020). With regard to the full study: Samples covering the acute and convalescent phases of COVID-19 were provided by collaborators in the United States, Italy and Spain. The prospective study material was composed of cDNA or gDNA derived from T cells, B-cell-depleted T cells, or PBMCs. Deeply sampled blood TCRbeta repertoires from subjects exposed to, actively infected with, or recovered from COVID-19 were included in the dataset. The repertoires were released in a freely available public database meant as a resource for research on the immune response to SARS-CoV-2. The samples were drawn from the first 160 participants of the ongoing ImmuneRACE study and from over a thousand subjects provided by 6 global collaborators. The sample metadata nearly always contained a de-identified subject ID, COVID-19 status, age in years and sex. Where available, HLA class I and class II types were obtained from metadata supplied by the sample provider rather than from assay-based typing.

The immunoSEQ Assay, a bias-controlled multiplex PCR, was used to amplify TCRbeta CDR3 regions from genomic DNA. In the authors' own workflow: Within the assay, amplification of reference gene primers was used to estimate how many nucleated cells each sample contained. To quantify the absolute abundance of each unique TCRbeta CDR3 rearrangement, sequence reads were collapsed and filtered. Productive Simpson clonality was computed per sample as the square root of Simpson's diversity index over productive rearrangements. Here the immuneACCESS table is served through TCRdb, limited to in-frame sequences with V and J called. Missing clones are a known gap in these copies; in checked studies unresolved V genes cover under half, and the rest lacks a known reason. That table supplies the V and J calls and clone size; D and trimming were determined from the DNA. For this sample there are some 12,000 clones; roughly nine tenths appear just once. The top ten hold approximately 14% of the sample.

In regard to this clone: Its antigen target is currently unknown. Per-base qualities were not stored, and no clone one base away is much larger.

The collaborating institutions used their own protocols to collect whole blood in K2EDTA tubes. For TCRbeta analysis, collaborators shipped samples as frozen whole blood, isolated PBMCs, or DNA extracted from either of those sample types. The paper as a whole reports these results and caveats: How much clinical and demographic metadata was included differed by source and by participant, and the metadata was provided uncurated.

Trimmed from V: 1 base; trimmed from J: 1 base; junction bases lacking a gene match: 1. Including the terminal cysteine and phenylalanine, the CDR3 comprises 14 residues. The DNA shown is the 42-base CDR3, in frame from base 1. CDR1 MGHRA and CDR2 YSYEKL were looked up in the germline V gene. The chain is made from TRBV4-1 and TRBJ2-7, with 7 central nucleotides matching TRBD1. This TCR was sampled from an older man with active COVID-19. Sequencing was done on a sample of peripheral blood. The DNA is TGCGCCAGCAGCCAAGCGGGACAGTCCTACGAGCAGTACTTC. This codes for CASSQAGQSYEQYF.